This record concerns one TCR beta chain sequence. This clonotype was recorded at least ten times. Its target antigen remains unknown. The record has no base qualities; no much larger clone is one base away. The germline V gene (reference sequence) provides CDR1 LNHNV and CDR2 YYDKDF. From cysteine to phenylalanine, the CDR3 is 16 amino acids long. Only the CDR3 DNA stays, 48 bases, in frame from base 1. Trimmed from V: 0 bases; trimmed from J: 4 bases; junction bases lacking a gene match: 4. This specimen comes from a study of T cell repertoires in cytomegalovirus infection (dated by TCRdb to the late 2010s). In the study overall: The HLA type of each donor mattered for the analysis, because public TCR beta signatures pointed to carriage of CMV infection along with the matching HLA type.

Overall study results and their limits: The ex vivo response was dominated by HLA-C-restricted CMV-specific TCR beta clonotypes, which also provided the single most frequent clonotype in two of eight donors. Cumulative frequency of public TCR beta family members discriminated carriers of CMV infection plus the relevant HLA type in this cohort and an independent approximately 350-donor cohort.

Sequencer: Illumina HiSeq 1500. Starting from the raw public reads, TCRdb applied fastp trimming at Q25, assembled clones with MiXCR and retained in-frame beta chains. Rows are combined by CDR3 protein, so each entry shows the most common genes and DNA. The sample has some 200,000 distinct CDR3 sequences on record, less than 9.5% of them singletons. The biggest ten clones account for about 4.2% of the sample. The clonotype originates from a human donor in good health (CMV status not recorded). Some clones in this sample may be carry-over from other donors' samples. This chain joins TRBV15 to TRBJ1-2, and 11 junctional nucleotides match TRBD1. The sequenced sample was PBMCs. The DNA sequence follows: TGTGCCACCAGCAGAGAGGGGACAGGGGGGAGCTATGGCTACACCTTC. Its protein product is CATSREGTGGSYGYTF. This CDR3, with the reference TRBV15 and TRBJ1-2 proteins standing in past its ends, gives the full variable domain DAMVIQNPRYQVTQFGKPVTLSCSQTLNHNVMYWYQQKSSQAPKLLFHYYDKDFNNEADTPDNFQSRRPNTSFCFLDIRSPGLGDTAMYLCATSREGTGGSYGYTFGSGTRLTVV.